The 17 T cell receptor beta chains listed next were all sequenced from one sample in a study of cytomegalovirus exposure and HLA in healthy donors. Vbeta (60) and Jbeta (13) primers were used in the PCR. Only in-frame clones appear in the TCRdb table, and some are missing; sequencing was by immunoSEQ multiplex PCR. The data show 250,000 or so clones, 80% to 95% seen once. The material sequenced was PBMCs. The receptor source for this set is a girl aged 2-10 years in good health and CMV-seronegative.

The chain recombines TRBV27 with TRBJ2-1; 11 nucleotides line up with TRBD2. The CDR3 consists of 13 residues. With V trimmed by 4 bases and J by 7 bases, 0 bases remained unmatched. Germline CDR1 reads MNHEY; CDR2 reads SMNVEV (reference sequence). The CDR3 reads CASSSSGRNEQFF. The CDR3, as DNA: TGTGCCAGCAGTTCTAGCGGGAGGAATGAGCAGTTCTTC.

The chain employs TRBV6-1 and TRBJ1-5; D gene ambiguous. CDR3 length: 12 residues. Germline V lookup: CDR1 MNHNS, CDR2 SASEGT. Trimming removed 10 bases at V and 0 bases at J, with 7 bases between. This CDR3 reads CATEYSNQPQHF. The CDR3 DNA reads as TGTGCCACCGAGTATAGCAATCAGCCCCAGCATTTT.

V is TRBV7-9 and J is TRBJ1-2; D not resolved. This CDR3 has 14 amino acids. V was cut by 5 bases and J by 7 bases, with 17 bases left in between. Germline CDR1 and CDR2: SEHNR and FQNEAQ (reference sequence). The CDR3 coding sequence is TGTGCCAGCAGCCGAGCGGGTGCCCTCGGTGGCTACACCTTC. This gives the protein CASSRAGALGGYTF.

In this sample, this clone turned up once. The chain has TRBV18 and TRBJ1-2, with D perhaps matching TRBD1 (6 bases). The CDR3 covers 13 residues. Germline-derived CDR1 and CDR2 are KGHSH and LQKENI. Trimming removed 5 bases from V and 7 bases from J, with 14 bases in between. The CDR3 is CASSYRQDSGYTF. CDR3 bases: TGTGCCAGCTCATATAGACAGGACTCTGGCTACACCTTC.

CDR3 bases: TGTGCCTGGAACGCGGGAGGGCCGAACACCGGGGAGCTGTTTTTT. This encodes CAWNAGGPNTGELFF. This chain connects TRBV30 to TRBJ2-2; 9 bases fit TRBD2. V lost 4 bases and J lost 0; bases outside the gene matches: 3. CDR3 length equals 15 residues. CDR1 GTSNPN and CDR2 SVGIG come from the germline V gene (reference sequence).

The CDR3 DNA sequence: TGTGCCAGCAGTTACCGACAGCAACCGTACGAGCAGTACTTC. This encodes CASSYRQQPYEQYF. V and J are TRBV27 and TRBJ2-7; D may be TRBD1 (5 bases). Trimming took off 4 bases at V and 4 bases at J, with 14 bases between the two ends. Germline V gene lookup returns CDR1 MNHEY and CDR2 SMNVEV (reference sequence). The CDR3 covers 14 residues.

The chain uses TRBV11-3 and TRBJ2-3; D might be TRBD2 (5 bases). Germline V gives CDR1 SGHNT, CDR2 YENEEA. The V end was cut by 4 bases, the J end by 12 bases, with 17 bases between. The CDR3 has 13 residues. CDR3 bases: TGTGCCAGCAGCTCCTTTAAGCAGGAGGCTCAGTATTTT. As protein: CASSSFKQEAQYF.

The V and J genes are TRBV19 and TRBJ2-6, with D possibly TRBD1 on 5 matching bases. Germline V CDR1 and CDR2: LNHDA, SQIVND (reference sequence). This CDR3 is 15 amino acids long. Trimming left V 5 bases short and J 2 bases short, with 10 bases between. CDR3 coding DNA: TGTGCCAGTAGTGTCGTAGGGGCTGGGGCCAACGTCCTGACTTTC. This translates into CASSVVGAGANVLTF.

This clone was found once. The genes are TRBV6-1 and TRBJ2-1; no clear D. The CDR3 contains 12 residues. The germline V and J ends were trimmed by 4 bases and 7 bases, with 8 bases remaining between them. In germline, CDR1 is MNHNS, CDR2 SASEGT. CDR3 sequence reads: CASSGRVNEQFF. CDR3 sequence (DNA): TGTGCCAGCAGTGGAAGAGTGAATGAGCAGTTCTTC.

The V and J genes are TRBV27 and TRBJ1-1; tentative D call: TRBD1 (6 bases). Trimming pared 0 bases from V and 6 bases from J, leaving 14 bases between. The CDR3 loop spans 15 amino acids. Per germline, CDR1 MNHEY and CDR2 SMNVEV (reference sequence). The CDR3 sequence: CASSLSGLRGPEAFF. The CDR3 DNA reads as TGTGCCAGCAGTTTATCCGGCCTCAGGGGCCCTGAAGCTTTCTTT.

The rearrangement links TRBV6-6 to TRBJ1-5, with D possibly TRBD1 on 6 matching bases. The germline V gene has CDR1 MNHNY and CDR2 SVGAGI (reference sequence). V gave up 7 bases and J gave up 0 bases, with 13 bases separating them. The CDR3 consists of 15 residues. The DNA for the CDR3 is TGTGCCAGCACCTACGGACAGAGTAGCAATCAGCCCCAGCATTTT. Translated, it gives CASTYGQSSNQPQHF.

This clone is a singleton in its sample. The sample holds other DNA sequences that translate to the same CDR3. This sequence joins TRBV18 and TRBJ1-1; D remains unclear. CDR3 length equals 12 residues. CDR1 is KGHSH and CDR2 is LQKENI in the germline V gene. Deletions cut 6 bases from V and 0 bases from J, with 5 bases between. CDR3 loop: CASSPMNTEAFF. The DNA for the CDR3 is TGTGCCAGCTCCCCTATGAACACTGAAGCTTTCTTT.

This chain links TRBV5-6 with TRBJ2-3, with TRBD1 matching over 10 bases. V lost 4 bases to trimming and J lost 1 base; unmatched junction nucleotides: 3. The CDR3 has 15 residues. The V gene's germline CDR1 is SGHDT and CDR2 YYEEEE. The CDR3 is CASSGDRGRTDTQYF. The CDR3 DNA follows: TGTGCCAGCAGCGGCGACAGGGGGCGCACAGATACGCAGTATTTT.

V gene TRBV5-1 combines with J gene TRBJ2-1; possibly TRBD1 for D (5 bases). Trimming left V 2 bases short and J 0 bases short, with 12 bases between. Per the germline V gene, CDR1 is SGHRS and CDR2 is YFSETQ. The CDR3 runs to 16 residues. The CDR3: CASSFRQQSSYNEQFF. The CDR3 DNA reads TGCGCCAGCAGCTTCAGACAGCAGAGCTCCTACAATGAGCAGTTCTTC.

This clone was seen once. The V call is TRBV5-1, the J call TRBJ2-3; a weak D match, TRBD2 (6 bases). V lost 3 bases and J lost 0, with 8 bases in between. In germline, CDR1 is SGHRS, CDR2 YFSETQ. The CDR3 extends over 14 amino acids. Here the CDR3 DNA reads TGCGCCAGCAGCTCGGGGGACAGCACAGATACGCAGTATTTT. It codes for CASSSGDSTDTQYF.

The rearrangement links TRBV15 to TRBJ2-5, with D hard to call. Germline V CDR1 and CDR2: LNHNV, YYDKDF (reference sequence). The CDR3 is 17 residues long. Trimming removed 1 base from V and 2 bases from J, with 17 bases in between. CDR3 sequence: CATSRAPFERAQETQYF. CDR3 bases: TGTGCCACCAGCAGAGCGCCCTTCGAGCGTGCGCAAGAGACCCAGTACTTC.

This chain links TRBV19 with TRBJ1-2; no clear D. V lost 5 bases to trimming and J lost 5 bases, with 9 bases between them. Germline lookup yields CDR1 LNHDA and CDR2 SQIVND (reference sequence). CDR3 length: 12 residues. CDR3 in DNA: TGTGCCAGTAGTCAGACTTTTTATGGCTACACCTTC. Its translation is CASSQTFYGYTF.